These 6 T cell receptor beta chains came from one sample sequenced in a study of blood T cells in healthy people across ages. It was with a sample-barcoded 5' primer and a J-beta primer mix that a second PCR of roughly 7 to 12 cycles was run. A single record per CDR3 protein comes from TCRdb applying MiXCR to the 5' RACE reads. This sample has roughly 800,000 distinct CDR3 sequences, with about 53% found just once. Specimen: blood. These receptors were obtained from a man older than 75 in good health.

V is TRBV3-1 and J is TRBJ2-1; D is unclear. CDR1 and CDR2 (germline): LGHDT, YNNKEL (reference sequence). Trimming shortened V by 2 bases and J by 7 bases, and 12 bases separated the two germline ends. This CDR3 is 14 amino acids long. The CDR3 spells CASSQLTADNEQFF. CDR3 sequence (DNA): TGTGCCAGCAGCCAATTGACGGCGGATAATGAGCAGTTCTTC.

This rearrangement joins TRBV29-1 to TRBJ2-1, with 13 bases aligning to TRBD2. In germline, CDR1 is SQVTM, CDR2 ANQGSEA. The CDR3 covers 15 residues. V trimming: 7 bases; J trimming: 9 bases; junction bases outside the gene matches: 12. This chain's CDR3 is CSAPGWTSGSSEQFF. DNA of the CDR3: TGCAGCGCCCCCGGATGGACTAGCGGGAGTAGTGAGCAGTTCTTC.

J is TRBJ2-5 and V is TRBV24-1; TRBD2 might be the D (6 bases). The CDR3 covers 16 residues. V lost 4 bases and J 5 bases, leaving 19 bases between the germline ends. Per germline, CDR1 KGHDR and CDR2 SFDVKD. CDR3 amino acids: CATSDPGTRGSETQYF. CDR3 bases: TGTGCCACCAGTGACCCCGGGACTCGAGGATCGGAGACCCAGTACTTC.

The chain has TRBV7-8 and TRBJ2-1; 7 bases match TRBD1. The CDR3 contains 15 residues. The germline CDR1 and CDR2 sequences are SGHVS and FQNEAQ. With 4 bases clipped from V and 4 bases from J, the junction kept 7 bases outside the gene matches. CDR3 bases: TGTGCCAGCAGCTCGCAGGGGGTGGCATACAATGAGCAGTTCTTC. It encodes CASSSQGVAYNEQFF.

CDR3 in amino acids: CASSSSTGVGQPQHF. The CDR3, as DNA: TGTGCCAGCAGTTCATCCACAGGGGTTGGACAGCCCCAGCATTTT. This rearrangement joins TRBV6-5 to TRBJ1-5, with TRBD1 matching over 7 bases. Trimming at V came to 4 bases and at J to 7 bases, leaving 10 bases not matched to a gene. The CDR3 contains 15 residues. The germline CDR1 and CDR2 sequences are MNHEY and SVGAGI.

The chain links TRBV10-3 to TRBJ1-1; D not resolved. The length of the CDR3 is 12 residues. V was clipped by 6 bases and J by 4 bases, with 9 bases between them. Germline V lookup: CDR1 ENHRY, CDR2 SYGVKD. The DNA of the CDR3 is TGTGCCATCAGCAACCCGCTCACTGAAGCTTTCTTT. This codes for CAISNPLTEAFF.